The T cell receptor beta chain under discussion was sequenced for a study of molecular identifiers for immune sequencing clone quantification. Deletions cut 6 bases from V and 9 bases from J, with 32 bases between. There are 18 residues in the CDR3. From germline, CDR1 is MDHEN and CDR2 SYDVKM. The study's findings and limits: Among effectors, clones above 20 RNA copies held over 97% of molecules; among naive cells, under 1%.

Libraries of naive CD8 T cells were made from roughly 18,000 to 920,000 sorted cells. They used 10%, 30% or 50% RNA. For naive CD8 T cells, sorting used the CD8+CD4-CCR7+CD45RA+ phenotype. Using its own MiXCR run on the PCR reads, TCRdb lists one record per CDR3 protein. The data show around 100,000 distinct CDR3 sequences, roughly a third seen once. To note about this clonotype: The antigen is undetermined. This clone may be a read error of a much larger clone one base away.

Input material: naive CD8+ T cells from blood, with Jurkat cell RNA spiked in. Subset here: FACS-sorted CD8+CD4-CCR7+CD45RA+ naive T cells. The source of this sequence is a human donor in good health. Some libraries in this study had Jurkat cell RNA spiked in. This chain uses TRBV28 with TRBJ2-5; possibly TRBD1 for D (5 bases). The CDR3 spells CASRSFLPAGPPWRPQYF. Written as DNA, the CDR3 is TGTGCCAGCAGGAGTTTTCTCCCTGCAGGGCCCCCCTGGAGACCCCAGTACTTC.